Presented here are 11 T cell receptor beta chains from one specimen sequenced in a study of CD4 T cells in relation to SARS-CoV-2 and coronaviruses. For these TCRs, the target antigens are not known. Before the COVID-19 pandemic, during about 2011-2019, CD4+ T cells were taken from unexposed donors. The cells were cultured for under twelve days before CD4+ T cells were isolated. Only in-frame clones appear in the TCRdb table, and some are missing; sequencing was by immunoSEQ multiplex PCR. Among 25,000 to 30,000 clones, 60% to 80% were seen once, and the ten largest hold around a quarter. The sample was CD4+ T cells from PBMCs, cultured in vitro. The source is a human donor in good health.

This clone has just one count. The chain employs TRBV5-4 and TRBJ2-1; 11 nucleotides match TRBD1. V shed 4 bases, J shed 3 bases, and the junction held 3 bases outside the gene matches. The V gene's germline CDR1 is SGHNT and CDR2 YYREEE (reference sequence). The CDR3 runs to 15 residues. The CDR3 DNA sequence: TGTGCCAGCAGCATCGGGACAGGGGGCTACAATGAGCAGTTCTTC. This encodes CASSIGTGGYNEQFF.

The rearrangement uses TRBV4-2 and TRBJ1-4; D not certain. Germline V gives CDR1 LGHNA, CDR2 YNFKEQ. Trimming left V 2 bases short and J 5 bases short, with 18 bases between. The CDR3 extends over 17 amino acids. The CDR3 spells CASSQRWGRTGNEKLFF. CDR3 nucleotide sequence: TGTGCCAGCAGCCAAAGATGGGGTAGGACGGGGAATGAAAAACTGTTTTTT.

The chain is built from TRBV27 and TRBJ1-2, with TRBD1 as a possible D gene (6 bases). The CDR3 is made up of 16 amino acids. Trimming removed 2 bases at V and 2 bases at J, with 15 bases between. CDR1 MNHEY and CDR2 SMNVEV come from the germline V gene (reference sequence). Here the CDR3 reads CASSLDEDRLNYGYTF. DNA for the CDR3: TGTGCCAGCAGTTTAGATGAGGACAGACTGAACTATGGCTACACCTTC.

This clone came up a few times. The V call is TRBV29-1, the J call TRBJ2-1; 7 positions match TRBD1. V shed 4 bases and J 8 bases; nucleotides not matched to a gene: 5. The CDR3 is made up of 12 amino acids. Germline CDR1 is SQVTM and CDR2 is ANQGSEA. The CDR3 protein is CSVGQGRDEQFF. The CDR3 DNA reads TGCAGCGTTGGACAGGGTCGGGATGAGCAGTTCTTC.

This clone was recorded a few times. This sequence joins TRBV27 and TRBJ1-6, with D maybe TRBD1 (5 bases). The CDR3 has 13 residues. In germline, CDR1 is MNHEY, CDR2 SMNVEV (reference sequence). Trimming cost V 0 bases and J 11 bases, with 8 bases left between them. CDR3 amino acids: CASSLSGPAPLHF. CDR3 nucleotides: TGTGCCAGCAGTTTATCGGGGCCTGCACCCCTCCACTTT.

The chain is built from TRBV5-6 and TRBJ2-3; D is unclear. This CDR3 comprises 15 residues. Germline CDR1 SGHDT, CDR2 YYEEEE. Trimming removed 1 base from V and 1 base from J, with 10 bases in between. As DNA, the CDR3 is TGTGCCAGCAGCTTGTCCGGTCTCGGCACAGATACGCAGTATTTT. Translating it yields CASSLSGLGTDTQYF.

The rearrangement uses TRBV19 and TRBJ1-4, with D hard to call. The CDR3 loop spans 14 amino acids. V was shortened by 6 bases and J by 0 bases, with 8 bases between the two germline ends. The V gene's germline CDR1 is LNHDA and CDR2 SQIVND (reference sequence). DNA for the CDR3: TGTGCCAGTAGGACGGGTGCAACTAATGAAAAACTGTTTTTT. Protein product: CASRTGATNEKLFF.

This sequence joins TRBV5-1 and TRBJ2-7; D unresolved. The V end lost 5 bases, the J end lost 5 bases, and 8 bases lay between the germline ends. This CDR3 is built from 11 residues. CDR1 and CDR2 (germline): SGHRS, YFSETQ. CDR3 sequence: CASRGFNEQYF. The CDR3 bases are TGCGCCAGCAGGGGGTTTAACGAGCAGTACTTC. The whole variable domain, remainder taken from reference TRBV5-1 and TRBJ2-7, is KAGVTQTPRYLIKTRGQQVTLSCSPISGHRSVSWYQQTPGQGLQFLFEYFSETQRNKGNFPGRFSGRQFSNSRSEMNVSTLELGDSALYLCASRGFNEQYFGPGTRLTVT.

The CDR3: CASSLAGTGVAYSYEQYF. The DNA for the CDR3 is TGTGCCAGCAGCTTAGCGGGGACAGGGGTGGCCTACTCCTACGAGCAGTACTTC. This chain uses TRBV7-2 with TRBJ2-7; 10 bases line up with TRBD1. Trimming at V came to 0 bases and at J to 0 bases, leaving 8 bases not matched to a gene. This CDR3 is 18 amino acids long. The germline CDR1 and CDR2 sequences are SGHTA and FQGNSA.

V and J are TRBV19 and TRBJ1-6; D not resolved. The CDR3 has 15 amino acids. Germline CDR1 is LNHDA and CDR2 is SQIVND (reference sequence). V was clipped by 3 bases and J by 6 bases, with 12 bases between them. The CDR3 spells CASSINPMGNSPLHF. The CDR3 DNA is TGTGCCAGTAGTATTAACCCGATGGGTAATTCACCCCTCCACTTT.

V and J are TRBV15 and TRBJ1-2; D call uncertain. Germline V lookup: CDR1 LNHNV, CDR2 YYDKDF (reference sequence). The CDR3 extends over 17 amino acids. V was shortened by 5 bases and J by 1 base, with 20 bases between the two germline ends. CDR3 DNA sequence: TGTGCCACCAGCCTGTCGAGTCGGACCATCATTAACTATGGCTACACCTTC. As protein: CATSLSSRTIINYGYTF.